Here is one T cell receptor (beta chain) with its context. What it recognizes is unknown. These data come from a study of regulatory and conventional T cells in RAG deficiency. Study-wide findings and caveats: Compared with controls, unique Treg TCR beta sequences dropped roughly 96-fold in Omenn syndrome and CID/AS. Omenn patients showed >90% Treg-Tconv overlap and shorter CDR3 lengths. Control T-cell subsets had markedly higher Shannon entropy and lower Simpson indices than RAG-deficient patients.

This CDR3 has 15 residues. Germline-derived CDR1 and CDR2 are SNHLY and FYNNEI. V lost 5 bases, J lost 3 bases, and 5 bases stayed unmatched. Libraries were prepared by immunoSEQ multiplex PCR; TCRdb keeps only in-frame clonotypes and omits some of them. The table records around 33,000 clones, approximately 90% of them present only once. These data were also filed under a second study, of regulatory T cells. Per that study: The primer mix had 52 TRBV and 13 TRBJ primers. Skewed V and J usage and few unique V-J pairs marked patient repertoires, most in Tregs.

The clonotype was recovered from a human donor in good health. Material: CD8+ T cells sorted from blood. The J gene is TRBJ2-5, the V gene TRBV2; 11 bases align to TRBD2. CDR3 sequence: CASSPTSGEKETQYF. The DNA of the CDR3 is TGTGCCAGCAGTCCGACTAGCGGGGAAAAAGAGACCCAGTACTTC.